Listed here is a single TCR beta chain. Antigen unknown. These data originate in a study of T cell repertoires in cytomegalovirus infection. Study background: Public TCR beta signatures indicated both CMV infection and matching HLA type.

V dropped 0 bases and J dropped 2 bases, with 8 bases sitting between them. Germline CDR1 reads MNHGY; CDR2 reads SAAAGT. The CDR3 is made up of 14 amino acids. TCRdb processed the reads anew with MiXCR; each CDR3 protein has one entry. The table has 230,000 or so distinct CDR3 sequences, over 15% seen once. Study findings and constraints: Carriage of CMV together with the relevant HLA was identifiable through cumulative public TCR beta family frequency. The ex vivo response was dominated by HLA-C-restricted CMV-specific TCR beta clonotypes.

Source material: CD8+ T cells from PBMCs. This TCR derives from a human donor in good health (CMV status not recorded). Some clones in this sample may be carry-over from other donors' samples. This chain joins TRBV6-8 and TRBJ2-7, with a tentative D call TRBD1 (5 bases). CDR3 nucleotide sequence: TGTGCCAGCAGTTACTCAGGCAGGGCCTACGAGCAGTACTTC. The encoded protein is CASSYSGRAYEQYF.